Listed below are T cell receptor beta chains from one sample, sequenced in a study of shared clonotypes between healthy human individuals. The table came from immunoSEQ multiplex PCR; TCRdb's copy has only in-frame clones and leaves some out. In the table there are around 1.5 million clones, around 98% of which are singletons. The specimen was naive CD4+ T cells sorted from blood. The receptors here all came from a man younger than 40 in good health. CDR3s leave out the opening cysteine and the closing phenylalanine or tryptophan.

V gene: TRBV19
CDR3 protein: ASSIARNTGELF

V gene: TRBV6-6
CDR3 protein: ASSLEETQPQH

V gene: TRBV29-1
CDR3 protein: SVEGQMRDTQY

V gene: TRBV25-1
CDR3 protein: ASSETSGYTGELF

V gene: TRBV9
CDR3 protein: ASSAQRGNNEQF

V gene: TRBV9
CDR3 protein: ASSVGVARSTDTQY

V gene: TRBV2
CDR3 protein: ASSDRRNEKLF

V gene: TRBV18
CDR3 protein: ASSQTSGDNEQF

V gene: TRBV6-5
CDR3 protein: ASSLPGRKQY

V gene: TRBV19
CDR3 protein: ASNIRLTSGSNEQF

V gene: TRBV5-1
CDR3 protein: ASSWGTDHGYT

V gene: TRBV15
CDR3 protein: ATSRDAHSASTYEQY

V gene: TRBV11-1
CDR3 protein: ASSPLVRATEAF

V gene: TRBV7-2
CDR3 protein: ASSRRSGSYNEQF

V gene: TRBV20-1
CDR3 protein: SAPSPGELF

V gene: TRBV5-1
CDR3 protein: ASSSGTINQPQH

V gene: TRBV2
CDR3 protein: ASSLREQY

V gene: TRBV25-1
CDR3 protein: ASSPGQGILLRPEQY

V gene: TRBV29-1
CDR3 protein: SVEDLEGALGEQY

V gene: TRBV29-1
CDR3 protein: SVEVLPEAF

V gene: TRBV2
CDR3 protein: ASSELAGRGDTQY

V gene: TRBV7-2
CDR3 protein: ASSLLLAGGGTDTQY

V gene: TRBV7-2
CDR3 protein: ASKISGNTGELF

V gene: TRBV19
CDR3 protein: ASARDGNEAF

V gene: TRBV27
CDR3 protein: ASSSRGNEQY

V gene: TRBV28
CDR3 protein: ASSLPMINGGEQY

V gene: TRBV4-1
CDR3 protein: ASSQPGQGANEKLF

V gene: TRBV29-1
CDR3 protein: SVAQGADTQY

V gene: TRBV10-1
CDR3 protein: ASSESWPDTQY

V gene: TRBV10-3
CDR3 protein: AISESGDWEQY

V gene: TRBV19
CDR3 protein: ASKDGSGANVLT

V gene: TRBV7-2
CDR3 protein: ASSLAGQGNEKLF

V gene: TRBV5-1
CDR3 protein: ASSLAFNYNTDTQY

V gene: TRBV27
CDR3 protein: ASKAGLAGETQY

V gene: TRBV5-4
CDR3 protein: ASSLGGDRFLEQY

V gene: TRBV9
CDR3 protein: ASSVEGRENTEAF

V gene: TRBV29-1
CDR3 protein: SVTGPYEQY

V gene: TRBV5-1
CDR3 protein: ASSLSGQSYEQY

V gene: TRBV6-5
CDR3 protein: ASSYGVDSRKLF

V gene: TRBV6-1
CDR3 protein: ASSELGRPEQY

V gene: TRBV7-8
CDR3 protein: ASSLSLVQGEQY

V gene: TRBV27
CDR3 protein: ASSFLRGGGNTGELF

V gene: TRBV7-3
CDR3 protein: ASSLTLGGEAF

V gene: TRBV7-2
CDR3 protein: ASSLVVGVPYNEQF

V gene: TRBV19
CDR3 protein: ASSTSGKSSYEQY

V gene: TRBV12-5
CDR3 protein: ASGLVLGAGGKDTQY